The 21 T cell receptor beta chains below were found in one sample sequenced in a study of blood T cell repertoires in COVID-19. This table comes from immunoSEQ multiplex PCR, and its TCRdb copy is limited to in-frame clones, with some not included. Here the sample spans under 30,000 clones, approximately 86% being singletons. Specimen: peripheral blood. The receptor source for this set is a man aged 50 or older with active COVID-19.

The gene calls are TRBV7-2 and TRBJ2-5, with 7 bases aligning to TRBD1. Germline CDR1 SGHTA, CDR2 FQGNSA. With V trimmed by 5 bases and J by 5 bases, 8 bases remained unmatched. CDR3 length: 14 residues. CDR3 residues: CASSIRQGRETQYF. CDR3 nucleotides: TGTGCCAGCAGCATTCGACAGGGACGGGAGACCCAGTACTTC.

The chain joins TRBV9 to TRBJ1-5, with D possibly TRBD1 on 6 matching bases. This CDR3 region has 14 residues. Trimming cost V 4 bases and J 7 bases, with 15 bases left between them. Germline V gives CDR1 SGDLS, CDR2 YYNGEE. CDR3 region: CASSNWAGEQPQHF. In nucleotides, the CDR3 is TGTGCCAGCAGCAATTGGGCAGGGGAACAGCCCCAGCATTTT.

This clone occurred a few times. The rearrangement joins TRBV5-6 to TRBJ1-2; D possibly corresponds to TRBD1 (5 bases). The CDR3 has 15 amino acids. V was shortened by 0 bases and J by 0 bases, with 9 bases between the two germline ends. Germline CDR1 and CDR2: SGHDT and YYEEEE. This CDR3 reads CASSLVGGANYGYTF. CDR3 in DNA: TGTGCCAGCAGCTTGGTCGGAGGGGCTAACTATGGCTACACCTTC.

This clone was seen more than once but under ten times. This rearrangement joins TRBV5-5 to TRBJ1-1; TRBD1 matches at 8 bases. CDR3 length equals 16 residues. V was pared by 3 bases and J by 2 bases, with 9 bases of the junction left unmatched. Germline lookup yields CDR1 SGHKS and CDR2 YYEKEE (reference sequence). This chain's CDR3 is CASSSGQEYLNTEAFF. The CDR3 bases are TGTGCCAGCAGCTCGGGACAGGAATACCTAAACACTGAAGCTTTCTTT.

The chain recombines TRBV6-5 with TRBJ2-1; D is ambiguous. The CDR3 has 14 amino acids. Germline assignment: CDR1 MNHEY and CDR2 SVGAGI. The germline V and J ends were trimmed by 5 bases and 0 bases, with 8 bases remaining between them. CDR3 nucleotides: TGTGCCAGCAGTCACGAGAGCTCCTACAATGAGCAGTTCTTC. This encodes CASSHESSYNEQFF.

This rearrangement joins TRBV4-3 to TRBJ2-3; TRBD2 is a possible D gene (5 bases). The germline V gene encodes CDR1 LGHNA and CDR2 YSLEER. This CDR3 is built from 15 residues. V lost 2 bases to trimming and J lost 0 bases, with 9 bases between them. This CDR3 is CASSQRGQSTDTQYF. CDR3 nucleotide sequence: TGCGCCAGCAGCCAACGCGGGCAAAGCACAGATACGCAGTATTTT.

The chain combines TRBV19 with TRBJ2-7, with D possibly matching TRBD2 (6 bases). V was shortened by 8 bases and J by 3 bases, with 8 bases between the two germline ends. Germline V gene data show CDR1 as LNHDA and CDR2 as SQIVND (reference sequence). CDR3 length: 11 amino acids. The CDR3 bases are TGTGCCAGTCGCGGGGTCTACGAGCAGTACTTC. Translation: CASRGVYEQYF.

The chain couples TRBV5-1 to TRBJ2-1; 12 nucleotides line up with TRBD1. Germline CDR1 SGHRS, CDR2 YFSETQ. After removal of 3 bases from V and 5 bases from J, the junction contained 6 bases not matched to a gene. The CDR3 spans 16 residues. The CDR3 sequence: CASSSSGTGGHNEQFF. The CDR3 DNA follows: TGCGCCAGCAGCTCTTCCGGGACAGGGGGCCACAATGAGCAGTTCTTC.

The rearrangement uses TRBV7-2 and TRBJ2-1; 7 bases are shared with TRBD2. J gave up 4 bases and V 1 base, and 4 bases lay outside the gene matches. CDR1 is SGHTA and CDR2 is FQGNSA in the germline V gene. The CDR3 totals 15 residues. DNA of the CDR3: TGTGCCAGCAGCTTAGGTTCCGGGGGGTACAATGAGCAGTTCTTC. It is translated as CASSLGSGGYNEQFF.

This clone appeared a single time. The chain joins TRBV23-1 to TRBJ2-3; TRBD2 agrees at 7 bases. TRBV23-1 is an ORF for which the function is uncertain. With 0 bases clipped from V and 0 bases from J, the junction kept 3 bases outside the gene matches. The CDR3 is 16 residues long. CDR3: CASSQSSRGSTDTQYF. Written as DNA, the CDR3 is TGCGCCAGCAGTCAATCTTCGCGGGGGAGCACAGATACGCAGTATTTT.

This clone occurred once. The rearrangement uses TRBV9 and TRBJ2-1, with 9 bases that match TRBD2. V shed 0 bases and J 6 bases; nucleotides not matched to a gene: 4. The CDR3 totals 15 residues. CDR1 and CDR2 from the germline V gene are SGDLS and YYNGEE. The CDR3 protein is CASSVGGTSLNEQFF. In DNA, the CDR3 is TGTGCCAGCAGCGTAGGCGGGACTAGCCTCAATGAGCAGTTCTTC.

This clone is medium-sized within its sample. This same CDR3 is encoded by further DNA sequences in the sample. The rearrangement joins TRBV6-5 to TRBJ1-1; 7 nucleotides agree with TRBD1. Germline CDR1 reads MNHEY; CDR2 reads SVGAGI. The J segment lost 4 bases and the V segment lost 2 bases, leaving 1 base of the junction unmatched. This CDR3 is 13 amino acids long. This CDR3 is CASSYRQGTEAFF. The CDR3 DNA sequence: TGTGCCAGCAGTTACCGACAGGGCACTGAAGCTTTCTTT.

The genes are TRBV4-3 and TRBJ2-7, with 12 bases identical to TRBD2. Germline V gives CDR1 LGHNA, CDR2 YSLEER. V dropped 4 bases and J dropped 3; count of bases not matched to a gene: 7. The CDR3 spans 16 residues. The CDR3 nucleotides read TGCGCCAGCAGCCTACTAGCGGGAGGAACGGGCTACGAGCAGTACTTC. This sequence encodes CASSLLAGGTGYEQYF.

The genes are TRBV29-1 and TRBJ2-7; D not resolved. V was cut by 1 base and J by 1 base, with 2 bases left in between. CDR3 length: 11 amino acids. CDR1 is SQVTM, CDR2 ANQGSEA, per germline. The CDR3 nucleotides read TGCAGCGTTGAAGTATCCTACGAGCAGTACTTC. This translates into CSVEVSYEQYF.

This clone was recorded once. This chain connects TRBV5-6 to TRBJ1-1; no firm D call. CDR3 length equals 12 residues. V was pared by 2 bases and J by 1 base, with 3 bases between. Germline CDR1 and CDR2: SGHDT and YYEEEE. The CDR3 protein is CASSFWNTEAFF. The CDR3 bases are TGTGCCAGCAGCTTCTGGAACACTGAAGCTTTCTTT.

This rearrangement joins TRBV19 to TRBJ2-1; 9 bases match TRBD2. V shed 5 bases and J 9 bases; nucleotides not matched to a gene: 5. The germline gives CDR1 LNHDA, CDR2 SQIVND (reference sequence). This CDR3 contains 13 residues. CDR3 residues: CASSRGRAGEQFF. In nucleotides, the CDR3 is TGTGCCAGTAGTCGCGGGAGGGCCGGTGAGCAGTTCTTC.

This clone has just one count. This rearrangement joins TRBV5-1 to TRBJ2-7; 9 nucleotides line up with TRBD2. Trimming cost V 0 bases and J 0 bases; bases outside gene matches: 1. The CDR3 runs 15 residues. Germline CDR1 and CDR2: SGHRS and YFSETQ. DNA for the CDR3: TGCGCCAGCAGCTTGGGCGGGGGGGCCTCCTACGAGCAGTACTTC. As protein: CASSLGGGASYEQYF.

V gene TRBV6-5 combines with J gene TRBJ2-7, with D maybe TRBD1 (6 bases). CDR3 length: 16 amino acids. Germline values: CDR1 MNHEY, CDR2 SVGAGI. Trimming took off 2 bases at V and 3 bases at J, with 17 bases between the two ends. The CDR3 DNA reads as TGTGCCAGCAGTTACAGCACCCGGACAGTAGTCTACGAGCAGTACTTC. Encoded protein: CASSYSTRTVVYEQYF.

The chain recombines TRBV11-2 with TRBJ2-7; no clear D. Trimming left V 1 base short and J 5 bases short, with 18 bases between. CDR3 length: 16 residues. Looked up from germline, CDR1 is SGHAT and CDR2 is FQNNGV. Here the CDR3 DNA reads TGTGCCAGCAGCTTAGGAGGAACCCCTGCTTCCCACGAGCAGTACTTC. Translating gives CASSLGGTPASHEQYF.

This chain links TRBV28 with TRBJ2-7; TRBD2 might be the D (6 bases). The CDR3 spans 13 residues. V gave up 6 bases and J gave up 2 bases, with 11 bases separating them. CDR1 is MDHEN and CDR2 is SYDVKM in the germline V gene. CDR3 coding DNA: TGTGCCAGCAGGACGGGACTGACCTACGAGCAGTACTTC. Its translation: CASRTGLTYEQYF. The full variable domain, with the rest looked up from reference TRBV28 and TRBJ2-7, is DVKVTQSSRYLVKRTGEKVFLECVQDMDHENMFWYRQDPGLGLRLIYFSYDVKMKEKGDIPEGYSVSREKKERFSLILESASTNQTSMYLCASRTGLTYEQYFGPGTRLTVT.

The chain is built from TRBV7-2 and TRBJ1-1; tentatively, D is TRBD1 (5 bases). This CDR3 is 14 amino acids long. Germline-derived CDR1 and CDR2 are SGHTA and FQGNSA. V lost 5 bases and J lost 4, with 14 bases in between. CDR3 protein: CASSIGVGGTEAFF. For the CDR3, the DNA is TGTGCCAGCAGCATAGGGGTCGGGGGCACTGAAGCTTTCTTT. Drawing the rest from reference TRBV7-2 and TRBJ1-1, the complete variable domain is GAGVSQSPSNKVTEKGKDVELRCDPISGHTALYWYRQSLGQGLEFLIYFQGNSAPDKSGLPSDRFSAERTGGSVSTLTIQRTQQEDSAVYLCASSIGVGGTEAFFGQGTRLTVV.